The 21 T cell receptor beta chains below all came from one sample that was sequenced in a study of control samples from healthy donors and cancer patients. Here immunoSEQ multiplex PCR was the method, and the copy in TCRdb shows in-frame clones only, minus some. Of 100,000 or so clones in the sample, roughly 90% are singletons; the top ten hold about 7.8%. Sequenced input: blood. These receptors came from a young man in good health.

The CDR3 spells CASSLAPQNTGELFF. In DNA form, the CDR3 reads TGCGCCAGCAGCTTGGCCCCACAGAACACCGGGGAGCTGTTTTTT. The rearrangement joins TRBV5-1 to TRBJ2-2, with D unclear. Trimming removed 0 bases at V and 1 base at J, with 7 bases between. In germline, CDR1 is SGHRS, CDR2 YFSETQ. The CDR3 runs 15 residues.

The chain combines TRBV12-3 or TRBV12-4 with TRBJ1-1; D may be TRBD1 (5 bases). This CDR3 has 13 amino acids. V lost 5 bases and J lost 3, with 10 bases in between. The CDR3 loop is CASSRQTYTEAFF. In nucleotides, the CDR3 is TGTGCCAGCAGTCGACAGACCTACACTGAAGCTTTCTTT.

V is TRBV18 and J is TRBJ1-2; maybe TRBD1 (5 bases). Germline values: CDR1 KGHSH, CDR2 LQKENI. Trimming cost V 2 bases and J 8 bases, with 12 bases left between them. The CDR3 is made up of 13 amino acids. The CDR3 protein is CASSPKGVDGYTF. The CDR3 DNA reads TGTGCCAGCTCACCAAAAGGGGTGGACGGCTACACCTTC.

This clone appeared a single time. The CDR3 is CASTTGGENEKLFF. The CDR3, as DNA: TGTGCCAGTACCACAGGGGGCGAGAATGAAAAACTGTTTTTT. The rearrangement uses TRBV19 and TRBJ1-4; TRBD1 matches 9 bases. The length of the CDR3 is 14 residues. Germline assignment: CDR1 LNHDA and CDR2 SQIVND (reference sequence). V was clipped by 7 bases and J by 5 bases; unmatched bases: 5.

This chain joins TRBV2 and TRBJ1-6; 9 positions agree with TRBD1. V lost 7 bases to trimming and J lost 7 bases; unmatched junction nucleotides: 5. Looked up from germline, CDR1 is SNHLY and CDR2 is FYNNEI. The CDR3 extends over 14 amino acids. CDR3 DNA sequence: TGTGCCAGCACCCGGGACAGGGTAAATTCACCCCTCCACTTT. Protein product: CASTRDRVNSPLHF.

The V and J genes are TRBV15 and TRBJ2-7; D is perhaps TRBD2 (5 bases). The CDR3 extends over 15 amino acids. CDR1 is LNHNV, CDR2 YYDKDF, per germline (reference sequence). V was trimmed by 3 bases and J by 0 bases, leaving 12 bases between them. The CDR3 DNA is TGTGCCACCAGCAGCACGAGACTATCCTCCTACGAGCAGTACTTC. This gives the protein CATSSTRLSSYEQYF.

The chain combines TRBV5-4 with TRBJ1-4, with a weak D call TRBD1 (6 bases). The CDR3 length is 13 residues. Germline CDR1 is SGHNT and CDR2 is YYREEE (reference sequence). The V and J ends lost 1 base and 7 bases respectively, with 8 bases between them. In DNA, the CDR3 is TGTGCCAGCAGCTTGTTAGGGGGTGAAAAACTGTTTTTT. Translating gives CASSLLGGEKLFF.

V gene TRBV5-1 combines with J gene TRBJ1-5, with TRBD1 as a possible D gene (6 bases). This CDR3 has 13 amino acids. Germline V gives CDR1 SGHRS, CDR2 YFSETQ. Deletions cut 0 bases from V and 7 bases from J, with 8 bases between. In DNA form, the CDR3 reads TGCGCCAGCAGCTTGGGCGGGGGCCAGCCCCAGCATTTT. It specifies CASSLGGGQPQHF.

The rearrangement uses TRBV24-1 and TRBJ1-5; D is unresolved. Trimming stripped 9 bases from V and 6 bases from J, with 11 bases between. This CDR3 has 12 residues. Looked up from germline, CDR1 is KGHDR and CDR2 is SFDVKD. The chain's CDR3 is CATLEDGQPQHF. DNA for the CDR3: TGTGCCACCCTTGAAGATGGTCAGCCCCAGCATTTT.

The V gene is TRBV3-1 (or the pseudogene TRBV3-2), the J gene TRBJ2-1; D may be TRBD1 or TRBD2 (5 bases each). CDR1 and CDR2 (germline): LGHDT, YNNKEL (reference sequence). V lost 5 bases and J lost 8, with 10 bases in between. The CDR3 sequence is 12 residues long. In DNA, the CDR3 is TGTGCCAGCAGCGCCCGGGGCGATGAGCAGTTCTTC. Amino acid sequence: CASSARGDEQFF.

The V call is TRBV5-4, the J call TRBJ1-3; TRBD1 is a possible D gene (5 bases). V dropped 1 base and J dropped 7 bases, with 15 bases sitting between them. The V gene's germline CDR1 is SGHNT and CDR2 YYREEE (reference sequence). The CDR3 totals 15 residues. The CDR3 coding sequence is TGTGCCAGCAGCTTGATGGCAGGGAAGAGGAACACCATATATTTT. It codes for CASSLMAGKRNTIYF. Using reference TRBV5-4 and TRBJ1-3 for the parts outside the CDR3, the full variable domain is ETGVTQSPTHLIKTRGQQVTLRCSSQSGHNTVSWYQQALGQGPQFIFQYYREEENGRGNFPPRFSGLQFPNYSSELNVNALELDDSALYLCASSLMAGKRNTIYFGEGSWLTVV.

This chain joins TRBV28 and TRBJ1-5; 7 bases fit TRBD1. Germline V gene lookup returns CDR1 MDHEN and CDR2 SYDVKM. This CDR3 has 14 residues. V shed 6 bases, J shed 0 bases, and the junction held 2 bases outside the gene matches. DNA of the CDR3: TGTGCCAGCAGCGGGGACAGTAGCAATCAGCCCCAGCATTTT. Translating gives CASSGDSSNQPQHF.

The rearrangement joins TRBV11-2 to TRBJ2-7; 10 bases agree with TRBD1. Germline V CDR1 and CDR2: SGHAT, FQNNGV. This CDR3 has 14 amino acids. V was clipped by 5 bases and J by 5 bases; unmatched bases: 6. The CDR3 reads CASSRDRGLHEQYV. Here the CDR3 DNA reads TGTGCCAGCAGCCGGGACAGGGGTCTACACGAGCAGTACGTC.

This chain joins TRBV5-1 and TRBJ1-2; maybe TRBD1 (6 bases). The CDR3 is made up of 14 amino acids. Germline CDR1 SGHRS, CDR2 YFSETQ. Trimming stripped 6 bases from V and 5 bases from J, with 17 bases between. The CDR3 DNA sequence: TGCGCCAGCACCTCGGGGGGCCCTGGGTATGGCTACACCTTC. As protein: CASTSGGPGYGYTF.

This clone was seen only a few times. This chain connects TRBV3-1 (or the pseudogene TRBV3-2) to TRBJ1-5, with D possibly matching TRBD1 (6 bases). Germline V gene sequence: CDR1 LGHDT, CDR2 YNNKEL (reference sequence). CDR3 length: 15 amino acids. Deletions cut 0 bases from V and 6 bases from J, with 12 bases between. As DNA, the CDR3 is TGTGCCAGCAGCCAAGATCAGGGGTATGGTCAGCCCCAGCATTTT. Residues: CASSQDQGYGQPQHF.

This clone was seen only a few times. This chain joins TRBV4-2 and TRBJ2-1; possibly TRBD2 for D (6 bases). Germline CDR1 and CDR2: LGHNA and YNFKEQ. The CDR3 extends over 15 amino acids. The V end lost 2 bases, the J end lost 4 bases, and 12 bases lay between the germline ends. In DNA form, the CDR3 reads TGTGCCAGCAGCCAAAGGACGGAGGGATACAATGAGCAGTTCTTC. As protein: CASSQRTEGYNEQFF.

The V call is TRBV6-5, the J call TRBJ1-3, with 7 bases that match TRBD1. Trimming took 8 bases from V and 9 from J; bases not matched to a gene: 13. Germline CDR1 is MNHEY and CDR2 is SVGAGI. The CDR3 has 14 amino acids. CDR3 protein: CASFRRFPGGTIYF. The CDR3 nucleotides read TGTGCCAGCTTCCGTCGGTTCCCAGGGGGCACCATATATTTT.

V and J are TRBV28 and TRBJ1-2, with 7 bases lining up with TRBD1. The V segment lost 7 bases and the J segment 7 bases; nucleotides outside the gene matches: 12. CDR1 and CDR2 (germline): MDHEN, SYDVKM. CDR3 length equals 14 residues. DNA for the CDR3: TGTGCCAGCACCCTGGGACAGAAATTCCGTGGCTACACCTTC. Translated, it gives CASTLGQKFRGYTF.

This clone has a single count. This chain joins TRBV4-3 and TRBJ2-7; D unclear. Germline V gives CDR1 LGHNA, CDR2 YSLEER. Trimming cost V 1 base and J 1 base, with 8 bases left between them. The CDR3 runs to 14 residues. CDR3 in DNA: TGCGCCAGCAGCCAAGGGACCCTATCCTACGAGCAGTACTTC. It is translated as CASSQGTLSYEQYF.

V usage is TRBV19 and J usage is TRBJ2-3; a weak D match, TRBD2 (5 bases). CDR3 length: 14 amino acids. V lost 5 bases and J lost 1, with 10 bases in between. The germline V gene has CDR1 LNHDA and CDR2 SQIVND (reference sequence). Written as DNA, the CDR3 is TGTGCCAGTAGTCTGAACGGGGGCACAGATACGCAGTATTTT. It codes for CASSLNGGTDTQYF.

The chain has TRBV5-4 and TRBJ2-3, with a weak D call TRBD2 (6 bases). In germline, CDR1 is SGHNT, CDR2 YYREEE (reference sequence). CDR3 size: 14 residues. V lost 3 bases and J 2 bases, leaving 10 bases between the germline ends. DNA for the CDR3: TGTGCCAGCAGCTCAGGACTAAACACAGATACGCAGTATTTT. Amino acid sequence: CASSSGLNTDTQYF.